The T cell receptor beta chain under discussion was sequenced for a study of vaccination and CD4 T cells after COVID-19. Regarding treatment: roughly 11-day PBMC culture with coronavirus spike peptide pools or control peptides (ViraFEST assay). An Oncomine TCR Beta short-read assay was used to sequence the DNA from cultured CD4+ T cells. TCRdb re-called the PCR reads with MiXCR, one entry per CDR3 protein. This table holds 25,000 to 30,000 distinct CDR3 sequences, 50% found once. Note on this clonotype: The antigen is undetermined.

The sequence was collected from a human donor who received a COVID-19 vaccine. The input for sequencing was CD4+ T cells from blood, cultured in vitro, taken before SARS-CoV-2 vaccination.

The CDR3 DNA reads TGTGCCAGCAGTTTATCTGATGTTGGATCACCCCTCCACTTT. Residues: CASSLSDVGSPLHF. This sequence joins TRBV27 and TRBJ1-6; no firm D call. Germline V CDR1 and CDR2: MNHEY, SMNVEV (reference sequence). The CDR3 is made up of 14 amino acids. V lost 0 bases to trimming and J lost 10 bases, with 10 bases between them.